The source of this T cell receptor (beta chain) is a study of cytotoxic CD8 clonotypes in ibrutinib-treated CLL. About the study: Partial responders approximately 25, complete 2; around twelve progressed and some 14 stayed in remission by median around 6 years. Following treatment for a median roughly 12 months, range 6 to 36, response samples were then taken. Study findings and constraints: Contraction or stability on treatment characterized the public clonotypes, which were uncommon.

About 2.1 micrograms of genomic DNA (from cryopreserved PBMCs) were used for TCR beta libraries. Libraries were prepared by immunoSEQ multiplex PCR; TCRdb keeps only in-frame clonotypes and omits some of them. This sample has approximately 170,000 clones, with nearly 90% found just once. On this clone: Its cognate antigen is unknown.

The CDR3 spans 14 residues. Germline V gives CDR1 SGDLS, CDR2 YYNGEE. The V end lost 0 bases, the J end lost 1 base, and 7 bases lay between the germline ends. The clonotype comes from a human donor with chronic lymphocytic leukemia. The genes are TRBV9 and TRBJ2-5, with D perhaps matching TRBD1 (5 bases). Material: PBMCs, obtained at disease progression, from a patient treated with ibrutinib. The CDR3 protein is CASSVAGFQETQYF. The CDR3 bases are TGTGCCAGCAGCGTAGCAGGGTTCCAAGAGACCCAGTACTTC.